The TCR beta chain described here comes from a study of blood T cell repertoires in COVID-19 (dated by TCRdb to about 2020). Study-level background: Collaborator samples came from the United States, Italy and Spain and covered acute and convalescent phases of COVID-19. Nearly every sample came with metadata listing a de-identified subject ID, COVID-19 status, age in years and sex. A freely available public database, intended as a resource for researchers studying the immune response to SARS-CoV-2, is where the repertoires were released. HLA class I and class II types, where available, came from metadata supplied by the sample provider rather than from assay-based typing. The dataset comprised deeply sampled blood TCRbeta repertoires from subjects exposed to, actively infected with, or recovered from COVID-19. The prospective study material was composed of cDNA or gDNA derived from T cells, B-cell-depleted T cells, or PBMCs. Samples came from the ongoing ImmuneRACE study (first 160 participants) plus 1,254 subjects from 6 global collaborators. Overall study outcomes, separate from this receptor: The quantity of clinical and demographic metadata differed by source and by participant and was supplied without curation.

One collaborating source in Seattle enrolled patients while the patients were actively infected and followed the patients over time throughout the course of disease. Collaborating institutions collected whole blood in K2EDTA tubes following their own protocols. For TCRbeta analysis, collaborator samples were shipped as frozen whole blood, as isolated PBMCs, or as DNA extracted from either sample type. The immunoSEQ Assay, a bias-controlled multiplex PCR, was used to amplify TCRbeta CDR3 regions from genomic DNA. The published analysis was carried out like this. The number of nucleated cells in each sample was estimated by amplification of reference gene primers within the assay. To quantify the absolute abundance of each unique TCRbeta CDR3 rearrangement, sequence reads were collapsed and filtered. For each sample, productive Simpson clonality was calculated by taking the square root of Simpson's diversity index across productive rearrangements. TCRdb took this table from immuneACCESS and kept in-frame rearrangements with V and J called. Such tables lack part of the clones; where checked against another copy, unresolved V genes explain under half of the gap, and the rest is unexplained. That table is the source of V, J and clone size, and D and trimming were worked out from the DNA. Across this sample there are about 200,000 clones, with 70% to 85% seen only once. Of the sample, over 6.5% is held by the ten largest clones.

Concerning this clone: The specificity of this receptor is unknown. No much larger clone is present one base from it, and per-base qualities are unavailable.

The germline V gene specifies SNHLY as CDR1 and FYNNEI as CDR2. The V and J ends are trimmed by 1 base and 5 bases, leaving 11 bases between them. The CDR3 numbers 14 residues from cysteine through phenylalanine. The DNA shown is the 42-base CDR3, in frame from base 1. Sample: peripheral blood. The sequence was obtained from an elderly woman with COVID-19, enrolled during active disease. Here the chain combines TRBV2 and TRBJ1-1; no D segment can be confidently identified. In nucleotides, the sequence is TGTGCCAGCAGTGAAGACACCCGCGGGACTGAAGCTTTCTTT. This gives the protein CASSEDTRGTEAFF.